These 8 T cell receptor beta chains were all obtained from the same sample, sequenced in a study of beta chain features in type 1 diabetes. The whole isolated RNA underwent reverse transcription, so sequencing captured expressed TCRB transcripts. The protocol was immunoSEQ multiplex PCR, while the TCRdb copy is restricted to in-frame clones and leaves out a portion. The sample includes over 300,000 clones, about a tenth of them seen just once. Study conclusions and caveats: Type 1 diabetes patients had moderately but significantly shorter TCRB CDR3s in all four CD4+ subsets.

No antigens are known for them. Sequencing was performed on central memory CD4+ T cells from blood. These receptors all stem from a man in his thirties or forties with type 1 diabetes.

The chain employs TRBV2 and TRBJ2-3; D is unresolved. CDR1 is SNHLY and CDR2 is FYNNEI in the germline V gene. V was trimmed by 2 bases and J by 6 bases, leaving 9 bases between them. The CDR3 loop spans 13 amino acids. The CDR3 coding sequence is TGTGCCAGCAGTGAACGGTCGAGGGATACGCAGTATTTT. Encoded protein: CASSERSRDTQYF.

V and J are TRBV2 and TRBJ2-7; D is unclear. The V end lost 7 bases, the J end lost 4 bases, and 8 bases lay between the germline ends. The CDR3 consists of 11 residues. Germline V CDR1 and CDR2: SNHLY, FYNNEI. CDR3: CASTQAYEQYF. The CDR3 region has the DNA TGTGCCAGCACCCAGGCATACGAGCAGTACTTC.

This clone was seen a few times. The J gene is TRBJ1-1, the V gene TRBV5-5; D call uncertain. V shed 1 base and J shed 5 bases, with 9 bases lying between them. The CDR3 sequence is 13 residues long. The V gene's germline CDR1 is SGHKS and CDR2 YYEKEE (reference sequence). The DNA for the CDR3 is TGTGCCAGCAGCTTGATCGTGGCAACTGAAGCTTTCTTT. Amino acids: CASSLIVATEAFF.

This clone was found a few times. This sequence joins TRBV5-1 and TRBJ1-2; maybe TRBD1 (6 bases). In germline, CDR1 is SGHRS, CDR2 YFSETQ. Trimming took off 0 bases at V and 4 bases at J, with 13 bases between the two ends. There are 15 residues in the CDR3. DNA for the CDR3: TGCGCCAGCAGCTTGGCCTCTGACAGGTTCTATGGCTACACCTTC. Its translation: CASSLASDRFYGYTF.

This clone was counted between two and nine times. This sequence joins TRBV7-2 and TRBJ2-1, with D unresolved. There are 14 residues in the CDR3. V was clipped by 0 bases and J by 7 bases, with 10 bases between them. Germline V gives CDR1 SGHTA, CDR2 FQGNSA. CDR3 DNA: TGTGCCAGCAGCTTAGCGGGTGCCCAAAATGAGCAGTTCTTC. As protein: CASSLAGAQNEQFF. Full variable domain (remainder filled in from reference TRBV7-2 and TRBJ2-1): GAGVSQSPSNKVTEKGKDVELRCDPISGHTALYWYRQSLGQGLEFLIYFQGNSAPDKSGLPSDRFSAERTGGSVSTLTIQRTQQEDSAVYLCASSLAGAQNEQFFGPGTRLTVL.

J is TRBJ1-4 and V is TRBV7-2, with TRBD1 as a possible D gene (5 bases). The CDR3 runs 17 residues. Germline CDR1 SGHTA, CDR2 FQGNSA. Deletions cut 5 bases from V and 5 bases from J, with 21 bases between. CDR3 residues: CASSLTVLQGGNEKLFF. The CDR3 DNA reads TGTGCCAGCAGCCTGACTGTACTTCAGGGTGGCAATGAAAAACTGTTTTTT.

This clone was seen only a few times. This rearrangement joins TRBV5-6 to TRBJ2-5; D remains ambiguous. Trimming shortened V by 2 bases and J by 3 bases, and 5 bases separated the two germline ends. Looked up from germline, CDR1 is SGHDT and CDR2 is YYEEEE. CDR3 size: 12 residues. CDR3 coding DNA: TGTGCCAGCAGCTTCACGGAAGAGACCCAGTACTTC. Translation: CASSFTEETQYF.

The CDR3 loop reads CASSSQTWNTEAFF. CDR3 nucleotides: TGTGCCAGCAGCTCCCAGACATGGAACACTGAAGCTTTCTTT. The chain carries TRBV7-9 and TRBJ1-1; D gene ambiguous. V lost 4 bases, J lost 1 base, and 10 bases lay in between. Germline CDR1 reads SEHNR; CDR2 reads FQNEAQ (reference sequence). The CDR3 loop spans 14 amino acids.